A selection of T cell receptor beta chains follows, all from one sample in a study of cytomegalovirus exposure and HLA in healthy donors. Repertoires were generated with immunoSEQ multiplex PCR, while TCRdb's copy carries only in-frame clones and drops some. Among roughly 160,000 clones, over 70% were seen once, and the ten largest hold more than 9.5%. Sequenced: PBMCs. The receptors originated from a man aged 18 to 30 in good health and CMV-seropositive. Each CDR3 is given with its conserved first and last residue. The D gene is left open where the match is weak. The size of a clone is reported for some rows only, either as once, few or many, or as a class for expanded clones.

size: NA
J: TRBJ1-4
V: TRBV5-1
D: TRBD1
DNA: TGCGCCAGCAGCTTGGGACAGGGGAATGAAAAACTGTTTTTT
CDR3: CASSLGQGNEKLFF

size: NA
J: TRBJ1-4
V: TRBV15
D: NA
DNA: TGTGCCACCAGCAGAGATACGGGGGAGCTCGCTGAAAAACTGTTTTTT
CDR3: CATSRDTGELAEKLFF

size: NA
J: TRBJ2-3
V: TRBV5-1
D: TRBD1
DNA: TGCGCCAGCAGCTTGGAGGGACAGGGCACAGATACGCAGTATTTT
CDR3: CASSLEGQGTDTQYF

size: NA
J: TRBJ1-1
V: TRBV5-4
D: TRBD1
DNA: TGTGCCAGCAGCGCGGGACAGGGTCTGAACACTGAAGCTTTCTTT
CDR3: CASSAGQGLNTEAFF

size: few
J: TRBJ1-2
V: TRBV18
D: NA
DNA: TGTGCCAGCTCACCACCGCAGCGACAGGACTATGGCTACACCTTC
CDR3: CASSPPQRQDYGYTF

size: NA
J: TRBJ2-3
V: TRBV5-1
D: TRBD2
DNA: TGCGCCAGCAGCTTGGATCCTAGCGGTTACACAGATACGCAGTATTTT
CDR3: CASSLDPSGYTDTQYF

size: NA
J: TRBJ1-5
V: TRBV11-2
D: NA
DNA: TGTGCCAGCAGCTTAGATCCAGGGAGCAATCAGCCCCAGCATTTT
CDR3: CASSLDPGSNQPQHF

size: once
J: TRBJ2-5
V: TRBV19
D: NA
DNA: TGTGCCAGTATGAGTTGGGGAGAAGAGACCCAGTACTTC
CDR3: CASMSWGEETQYF

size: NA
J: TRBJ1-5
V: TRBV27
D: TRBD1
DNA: TGTGCCAGCAGGAGGACAGGTCGGGATCTCCGCCGGCCCCAGCATTTT
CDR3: CASRRTGRDLRRPQHF

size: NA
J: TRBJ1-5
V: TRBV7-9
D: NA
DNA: TGTGCCAGCAGCTCCCCGACTGACCTTCATCAGCCCCAGCATTTT
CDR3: CASSSPTDLHQPQHF

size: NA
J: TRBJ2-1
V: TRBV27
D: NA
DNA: TGTGCCAGCAGCCGAGGGGGATATGAGCAGTTCTTC
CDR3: CASSRGGYEQFF

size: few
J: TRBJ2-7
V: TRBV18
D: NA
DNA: TGTGCCAGCTCACCGGCAGGGTCCACCTACGAGCAGTACTTC
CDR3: CASSPAGSTYEQYF

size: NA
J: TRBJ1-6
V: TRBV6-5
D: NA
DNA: TGTGCCAGCAGGCCCTCGGGAGGGATTAATTCACCCCTCCACTTT
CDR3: CASRPSGGINSPLHF

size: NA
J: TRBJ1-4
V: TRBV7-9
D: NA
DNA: TGTTCCAGCAGCTTAGGAGCTGAAAAACTGTTTTTT
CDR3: CSSSLGAEKLFF

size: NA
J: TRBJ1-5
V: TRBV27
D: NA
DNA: TGTGCCAGCAGTTTATCGGGGGGAAGGGGCAATCAGCCCCAGCATTTT
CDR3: CASSLSGGRGNQPQHF

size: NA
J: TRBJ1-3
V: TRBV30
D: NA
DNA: TGTGCCTGGACGGGAAACTCTGGAAACACCATATATTTT
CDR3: CAWTGNSGNTIYF

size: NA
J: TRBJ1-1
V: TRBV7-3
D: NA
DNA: TGTGCCAGCAGCGCCCAAGGAGGGATAGGAACTGAAGCTTTCTTT
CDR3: CASSAQGGIGTEAFF

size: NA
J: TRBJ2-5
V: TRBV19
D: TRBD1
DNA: TGTGCCAGTAGCCCTCGTAGGGACAGACGCGTAACAATCCAAGAGACCCAGTACTTC
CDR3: CASSPRRDRRVTIQETQYF

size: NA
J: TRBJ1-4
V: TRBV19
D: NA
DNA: TGTGCCAGTAGTACACAGGGTCGTTGGGAAAAACTGTTTTTT
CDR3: CASSTQGRWEKLFF

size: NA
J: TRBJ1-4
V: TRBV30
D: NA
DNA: TGTGCCTGGAGTGCAGGACAAGGTGCAACTAATGAAAAACTGTTTTTT
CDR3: CAWSAGQGATNEKLFF

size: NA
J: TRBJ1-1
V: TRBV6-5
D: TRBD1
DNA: TGTGCCAGCAGTTACTCAGGCAGGGGGCTCACTGAAGCTTTCTTT
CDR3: CASSYSGRGLTEAFF

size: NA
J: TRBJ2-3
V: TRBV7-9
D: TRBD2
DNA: TGTGCCAGCAGCAAGGGACTAGCGGGAACCACAGATACGCAGTATTTT
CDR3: CASSKGLAGTTDTQYF

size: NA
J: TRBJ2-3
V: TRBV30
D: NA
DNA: TGTGCCTGGAGTCGGGTGGGTACGGCAGATACGCAGTATTTT
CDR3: CAWSRVGTADTQYF

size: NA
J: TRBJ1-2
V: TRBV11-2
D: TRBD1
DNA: TGTGCCAGCAGCTTTAATCCCGGGACAGGGGAAGGCTACACCTTC
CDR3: CASSFNPGTGEGYTF

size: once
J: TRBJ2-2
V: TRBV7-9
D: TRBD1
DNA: TGTGCCAGCAGTCCCGACAGGGGGGACACCGGGGAGCTGTTTTTT
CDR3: CASSPDRGDTGELFF

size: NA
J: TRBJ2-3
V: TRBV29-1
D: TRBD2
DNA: TGCAGCGTTGAAAAGATAGCGGGGGGGGGCGCAGATACGCAGTATTTT
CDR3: CSVEKIAGGGADTQYF

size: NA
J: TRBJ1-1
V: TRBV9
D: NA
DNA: TGTGCCAGCAGCCGTACCGTAGTGACTGAAGCTTTCTTT
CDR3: CASSRTVVTEAFF

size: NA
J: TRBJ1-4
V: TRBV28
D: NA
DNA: TGTGCCAGCAGTTCTGTCAGGGCTAATGAAAAACTGTTTTTT
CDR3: CASSSVRANEKLFF

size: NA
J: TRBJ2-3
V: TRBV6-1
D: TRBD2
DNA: TGTGCCAGCAGTGACCTAGCGGGAGGTGTAGATACGCAGTATTTT
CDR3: CASSDLAGGVDTQYF

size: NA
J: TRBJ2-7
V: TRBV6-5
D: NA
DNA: TGTGCCAGCAGTTCGACAGGCTACGAGCAGTACTTC
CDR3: CASSSTGYEQYF

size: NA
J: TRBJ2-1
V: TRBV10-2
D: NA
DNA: TGCGCCAGTTGTACAGGATTCCATGAGCAGTTCTTC
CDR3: CASCTGFHEQFF